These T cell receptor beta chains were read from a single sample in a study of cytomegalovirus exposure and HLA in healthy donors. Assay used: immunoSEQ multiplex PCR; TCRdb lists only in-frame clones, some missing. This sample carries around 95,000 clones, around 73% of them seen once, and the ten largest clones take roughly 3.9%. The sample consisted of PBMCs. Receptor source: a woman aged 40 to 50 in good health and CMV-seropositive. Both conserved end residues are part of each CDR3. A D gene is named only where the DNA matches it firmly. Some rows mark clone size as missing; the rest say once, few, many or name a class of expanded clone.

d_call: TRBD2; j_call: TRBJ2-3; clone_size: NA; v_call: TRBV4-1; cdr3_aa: CATRRLAPTDTQYF; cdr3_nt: TGCGCCACCAGGAGACTAGCGCCCACAGATACGCAGTATTTT
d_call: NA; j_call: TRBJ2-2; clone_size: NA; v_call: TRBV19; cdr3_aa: CASSRGLNTGELFF; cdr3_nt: TGTGCCAGTAGTAGAGGGCTTAACACCGGGGAGCTGTTTTTT
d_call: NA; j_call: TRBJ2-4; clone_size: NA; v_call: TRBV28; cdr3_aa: CASSLKSGFIAKNIQYF; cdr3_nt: TGTGCCAGCAGTTTGAAGTCCGGGTTCATAGCCAAAAACATTCAGTACTTC
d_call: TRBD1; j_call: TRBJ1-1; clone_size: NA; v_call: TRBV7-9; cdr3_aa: CASSDRGTNTEAFF; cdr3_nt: TGTGCCAGCAGCGACAGGGGAACGAACACTGAAGCTTTCTTT
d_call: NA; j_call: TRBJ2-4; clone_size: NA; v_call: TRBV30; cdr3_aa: CAWSNFRNIQYF; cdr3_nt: TGTGCCTGGAGTAACTTTCGAAACATTCAGTACTTC
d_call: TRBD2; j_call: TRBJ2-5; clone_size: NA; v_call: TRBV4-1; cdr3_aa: CASSQAASGSQETQYF; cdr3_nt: TGCGCCAGCAGCCAAGCGGCTAGCGGGAGTCAAGAGACCCAGTACTTC
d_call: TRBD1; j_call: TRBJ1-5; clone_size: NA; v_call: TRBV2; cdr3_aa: CASSVTGGDQPQHF; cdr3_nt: TGTGCCAGCAGTGTAACAGGGGGCGATCAGCCCCAGCATTTT
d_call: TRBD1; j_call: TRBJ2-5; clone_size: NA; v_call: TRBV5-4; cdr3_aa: CASSLGGGQGIPQTQYF; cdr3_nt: TGTGCCAGCAGCTTAGGTGGGGGACAGGGGATACCCCAGACCCAGTACTTC
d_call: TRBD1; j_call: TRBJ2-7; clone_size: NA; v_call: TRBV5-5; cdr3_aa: CASSLGRGRNNEQYF; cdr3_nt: TGTGCCAGCAGCTTGGGAAGGGGGCGGAACAACGAGCAGTACTTC
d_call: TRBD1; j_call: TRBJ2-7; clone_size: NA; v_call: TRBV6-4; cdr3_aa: CASSLGDRGPRAYEQYF; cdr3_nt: TGTGCCAGCAGTCTGGGAGACAGGGGGCCGAGGGCGTACGAGCAGTACTTC
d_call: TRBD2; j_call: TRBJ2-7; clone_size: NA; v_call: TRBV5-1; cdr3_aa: CASSLAPGGIHEQYF; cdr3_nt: TGCGCCAGCAGCCTCGCTCCGGGAGGGATCCACGAGCAGTACTTC
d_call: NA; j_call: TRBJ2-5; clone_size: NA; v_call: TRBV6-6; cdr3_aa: CASSYLQGQETQYF; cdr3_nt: TGTGCCAGCAGTTACCTACAGGGCCAAGAGACCCAGTACTTC
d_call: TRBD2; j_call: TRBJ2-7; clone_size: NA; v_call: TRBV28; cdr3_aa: CASSLGLAGTYEQYF; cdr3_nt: TGTGCCAGCAGCCTTGGACTAGCGGGAACCTACGAGCAGTACTTC
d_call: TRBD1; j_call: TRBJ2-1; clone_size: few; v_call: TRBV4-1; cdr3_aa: CASRDRGQYNEQFF; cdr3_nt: TGCGCCAGCCGGGACAGGGGGCAGTACAATGAGCAGTTCTTC
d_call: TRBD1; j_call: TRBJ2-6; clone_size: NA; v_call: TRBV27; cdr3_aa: CASSEQGVPFSGANVLTF; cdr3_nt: TGTGCCAGCAGTGAACAGGGGGTTCCCTTCTCTGGGGCCAACGTCCTGACTTTC
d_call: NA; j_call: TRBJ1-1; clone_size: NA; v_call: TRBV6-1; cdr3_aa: CASSEGAGHYPPLF; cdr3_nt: TGTGCCAGCAGTGAAGGGGCAGGGCACTATCCTCCGCTATTT
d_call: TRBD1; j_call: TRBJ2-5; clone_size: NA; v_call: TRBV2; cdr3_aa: CASSGEQGRGETQYF; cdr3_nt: TGTGCCAGCAGTGGGGAACAGGGGCGAGGGGAGACCCAGTACTTC
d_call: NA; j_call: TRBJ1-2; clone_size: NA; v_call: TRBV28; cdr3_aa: CASSAPTGPYGYTF; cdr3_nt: TGTGCCAGCAGTGCACCAACAGGTCCCTATGGCTACACCTTC
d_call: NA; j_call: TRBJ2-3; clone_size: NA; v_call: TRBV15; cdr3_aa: CATSRDIGDTQYF; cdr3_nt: TGTGCCACCAGCAGAGATATCGGAGATACGCAGTATTTT
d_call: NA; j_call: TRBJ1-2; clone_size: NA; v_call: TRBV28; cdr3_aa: CATRSVAAGYTF; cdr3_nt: TGTGCCACCAGGTCGGTAGCGGCTGGCTACACCTTC
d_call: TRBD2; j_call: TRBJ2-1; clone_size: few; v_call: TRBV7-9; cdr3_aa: CASRRTSGSNEQFF; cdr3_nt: TGTGCCAGCAGAAGGACTAGCGGGAGTAATGAGCAGTTCTTC
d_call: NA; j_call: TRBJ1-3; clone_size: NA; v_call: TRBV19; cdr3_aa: CASSMVGETGNTIYF; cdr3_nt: TGTGCCAGTAGTATGGTCGGGGAGACTGGAAACACCATATATTTT
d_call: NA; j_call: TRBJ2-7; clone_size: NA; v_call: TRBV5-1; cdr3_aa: CASSPAGYSSYEQYF; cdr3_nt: TGCGCCAGCAGCCCGGCGGGGTACAGCTCCTACGAGCAGTACTTC
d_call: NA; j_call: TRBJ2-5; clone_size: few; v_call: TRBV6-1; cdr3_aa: CASQVQRQETQYF; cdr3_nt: TGTGCCAGCCAAGTACAGCGGCAAGAGACCCAGTACTTC
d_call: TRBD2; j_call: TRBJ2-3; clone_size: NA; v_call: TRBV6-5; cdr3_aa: CASSCGRTYTDTQYF; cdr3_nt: TGTGCCAGCAGTTGCGGGAGGACTTACACAGATACGCAGTATTTT
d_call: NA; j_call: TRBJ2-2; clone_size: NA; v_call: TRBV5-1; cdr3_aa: CASSLVNGLLGNTGELFF; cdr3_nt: TGCGCCAGCAGCTTGGTTAACGGACTCCTCGGGAACACCGGGGAGCTGTTTTTT
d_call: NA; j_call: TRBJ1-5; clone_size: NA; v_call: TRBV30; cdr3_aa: CAWREGLGGQPQHF; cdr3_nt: TGTGCCTGGAGGGAGGGGTTGGGGGGTCAGCCCCAGCATTTT
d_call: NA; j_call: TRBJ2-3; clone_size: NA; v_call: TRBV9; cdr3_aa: CASSEARDSGTDTQYF; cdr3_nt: TGTGCCAGCAGCGAGGCTCGGGACTCCGGGACAGATACGCAGTATTTT
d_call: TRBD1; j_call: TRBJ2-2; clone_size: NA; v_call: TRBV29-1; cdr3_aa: CSGATGGGTGELFF; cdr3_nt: TGCAGCGGCGCAACAGGGGGTGGGACCGGGGAGCTGTTTTTT
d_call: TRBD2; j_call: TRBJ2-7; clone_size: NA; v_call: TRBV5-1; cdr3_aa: CASSPGGGYEQYF; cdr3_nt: TGCGCCAGCAGCCCCGGGGGGGGTTATGAGCAGTACTTC
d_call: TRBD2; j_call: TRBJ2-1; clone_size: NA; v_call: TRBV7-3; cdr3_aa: CASSSSGPNNEQFF; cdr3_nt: TGTGCCAGCAGCTCTAGCGGCCCTAACAATGAGCAGTTCTTC
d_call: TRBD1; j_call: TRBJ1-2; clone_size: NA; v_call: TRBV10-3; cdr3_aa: CAISDLTGGARNGYTF; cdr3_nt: TGTGCCATCAGTGATTTGACAGGGGGCGCGCGAAATGGCTACACCTTC
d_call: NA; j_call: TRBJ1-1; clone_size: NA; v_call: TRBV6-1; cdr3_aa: CASETANTEAFF; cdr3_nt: TGTGCCAGCGAAACAGCGAACACTGAAGCTTTCTTT
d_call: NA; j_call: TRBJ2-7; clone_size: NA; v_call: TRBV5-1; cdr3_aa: CASKDSYEQYF; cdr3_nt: TGCGCCAGCAAGGACAGCTACGAGCAGTACTTC
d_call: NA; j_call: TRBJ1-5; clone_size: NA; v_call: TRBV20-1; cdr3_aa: CSARGPGPQHF; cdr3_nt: TGCAGTGCTAGAGGTCCCGGGCCCCAGCATTTT
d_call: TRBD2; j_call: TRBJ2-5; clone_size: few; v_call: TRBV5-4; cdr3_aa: CASSHRLAPETQYF; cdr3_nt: TGTGCCAGCAGCCACCGACTAGCCCCAGAGACCCAGTACTTC
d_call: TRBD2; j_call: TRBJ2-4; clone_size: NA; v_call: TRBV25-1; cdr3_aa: CASSTAGGGKNIQYF; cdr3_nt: TGTGCCAGCAGTACGGCGGGGGGGGGCAAAAACATTCAGTACTTC
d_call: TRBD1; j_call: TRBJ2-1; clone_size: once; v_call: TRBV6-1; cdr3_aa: CASSLDRGPGEQFF; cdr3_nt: TGTGCCAGCAGCTTAGACAGGGGGCCGGGTGAGCAGTTCTTC
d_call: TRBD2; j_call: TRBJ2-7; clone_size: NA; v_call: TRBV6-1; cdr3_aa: CASSEGASGLYEQYF; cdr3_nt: TGTGCCAGCAGTGAAGGGGCTAGCGGACTCTACGAGCAGTACTTC
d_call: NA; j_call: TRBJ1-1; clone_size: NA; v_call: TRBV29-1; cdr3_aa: CSVEPGNTEAFF; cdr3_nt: TGCAGCGTTGAACCCGGGAACACTGAAGCTTTCTTT
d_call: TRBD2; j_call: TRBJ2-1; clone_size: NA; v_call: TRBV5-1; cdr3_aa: CASSLGSGGYNEQFF; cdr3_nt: TGCGCCAGCAGCTTGGGTAGCGGGGGGTACAATGAGCAGTTCTTC
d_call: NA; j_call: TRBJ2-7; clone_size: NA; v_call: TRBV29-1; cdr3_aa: CSVGTDYEQYF; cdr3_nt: TGCAGCGTGGGGACTGACTACGAGCAGTACTTC
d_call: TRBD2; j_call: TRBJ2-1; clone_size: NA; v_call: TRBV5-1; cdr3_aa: CASSKGLADNEQFF; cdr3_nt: TGCGCCAGCAGCAAGGGACTAGCCGACAATGAGCAGTTCTTC
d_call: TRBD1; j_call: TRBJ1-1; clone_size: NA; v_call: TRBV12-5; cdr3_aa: CASGSTGMNTEAFF; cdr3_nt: TGTGCTAGTGGTTCGACAGGGATGAACACTGAAGCTTTCTTT
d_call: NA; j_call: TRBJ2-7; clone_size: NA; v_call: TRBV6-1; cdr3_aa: CASSVDRHYEQYF; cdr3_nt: TGTGCCAGCAGTGTCGACAGGCACTACGAGCAGTACTTC
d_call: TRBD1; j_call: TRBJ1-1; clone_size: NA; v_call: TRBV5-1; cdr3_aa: CASSYGQDTEAFF; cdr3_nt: TGCGCCAGCAGCTACGGACAGGACACTGAAGCTTTCTTT
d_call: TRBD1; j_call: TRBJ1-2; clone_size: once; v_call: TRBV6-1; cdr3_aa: CASSRGTGEYGYTF; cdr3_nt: TGTGCCAGCAGTCGCGGGACAGGGGAGTATGGCTACACCTTC
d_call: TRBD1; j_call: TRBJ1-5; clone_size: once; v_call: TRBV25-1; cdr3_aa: CASSQGGYSNRPQHF; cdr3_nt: TGTGCCAGCAGTCAGGGGGGTTATAGCAATCGGCCCCAGCATTTT
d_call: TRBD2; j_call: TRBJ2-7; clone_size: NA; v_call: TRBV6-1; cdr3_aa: CASSSGSLLHEQYF; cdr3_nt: TGTGCCAGTTCTAGCGGGAGCCTTCTCCACGAGCAGTACTTC
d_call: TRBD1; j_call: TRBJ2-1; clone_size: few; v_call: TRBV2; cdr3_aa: CASSSSTGIEQFF; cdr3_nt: TGTGCCAGCAGTTCCTCGACAGGGATCGAGCAGTTCTTC
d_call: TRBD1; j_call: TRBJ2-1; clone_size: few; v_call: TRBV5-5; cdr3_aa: CASTGTGFEQFF; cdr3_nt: TGTGCCAGCACCGGGACAGGGTTTGAGCAGTTCTTC
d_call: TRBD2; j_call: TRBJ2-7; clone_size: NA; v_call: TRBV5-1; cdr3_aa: CASSSPPGLAGEEQYF; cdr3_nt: TGCGCCAGCAGCTCCCCGCCGGGACTAGCGGGAGAAGAGCAGTACTTC
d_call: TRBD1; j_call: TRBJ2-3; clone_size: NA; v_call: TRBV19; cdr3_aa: CASWQGAQGDTQYF; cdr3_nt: TGTGCCAGTTGGCAGGGGGCGCAGGGAGATACGCAGTATTTT
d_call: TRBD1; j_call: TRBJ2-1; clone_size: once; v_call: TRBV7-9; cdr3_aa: CSSSYTGQGANNEQFF; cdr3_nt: TGTTCCAGCAGTTACACGGGACAGGGGGCCAACAATGAGCAGTTCTTC
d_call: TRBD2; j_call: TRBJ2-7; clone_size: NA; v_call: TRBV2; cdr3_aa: CASDGLDEYYEQYF; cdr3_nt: TGTGCCAGCGACGGACTAGACGAATACTACGAGCAGTACTTC
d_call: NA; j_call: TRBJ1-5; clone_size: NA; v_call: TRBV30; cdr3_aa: CAWSGGSGQPQHF; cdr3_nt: TGTGCCTGGAGTGGAGGGAGTGGGCAGCCCCAGCATTTT
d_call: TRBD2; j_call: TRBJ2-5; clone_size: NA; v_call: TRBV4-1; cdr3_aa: CASSQGGRRLPQETQYF; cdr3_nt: TGCGCCAGCAGCCAGGGAGGGCGACGGCTACCCCAAGAGACCCAGTACTTC
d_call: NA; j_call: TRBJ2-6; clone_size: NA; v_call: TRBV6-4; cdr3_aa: CASSQGFGANVLTF; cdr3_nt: TGTGCCAGCAGCCAGGGGTTTGGGGCCAACGTCCTGACTTTC
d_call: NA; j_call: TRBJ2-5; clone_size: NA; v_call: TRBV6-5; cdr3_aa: CASSKRSGKETQYF; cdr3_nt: TGTGCCAGCAGCAAACGGTCGGGGAAGGAGACCCAGTACTTC